These 6 T cell receptor beta chains originate from one sample sequenced in a study of T cell changes during pregnancy in multiple sclerosis. The method was immunoSEQ multiplex PCR; TCRdb's version includes in-frame clones alone and lacks a portion of them. The data contain 65,000 to 85,000 clones, approximately 91% of them singletons. The sequencing used peripheral blood, collected in the third trimester of pregnancy. The origin of the receptors is a female donor with multiple sclerosis, enrolled in a pregnancy study.

This clone was counted at least ten times. Other nucleotide sequences from this sample produce the same CDR3. The CDR3 nucleotides are TGTGCCAGCAGCTTGCGGGGGGATCAGCCCCAGCATTTT. This encodes CASSLRGDQPQHF. The genes are TRBV7-2 and TRBJ1-5; D is possibly TRBD1 (5 bases). The CDR3 totals 13 residues. Trimming pared 3 bases from V and 5 bases from J, leaving 8 bases between. The germline V gene encodes CDR1 SGHTA and CDR2 FQGNSA.

The V and J genes are TRBV5-6 and TRBJ1-4; weak D call: TRBD1 (5 bases). This CDR3 region has 14 residues. The V end was cut by 2 bases, the J end by 8 bases, with 13 bases between. In germline, CDR1 is SGHDT, CDR2 YYEEEE. The CDR3 DNA reads TGTGCCAGCAGCTTTAGGGGTCTACGGGAAAAACTGTTTTTT. Translating gives CASSFRGLREKLFF.

The V call is TRBV30, the J call TRBJ2-1; D is possibly TRBD2 (5 bases). Germline CDR1 and CDR2: GTSNPN and SVGIG (reference sequence). The CDR3 extends over 14 amino acids. The V and J ends lost 0 bases and 10 bases respectively, with 16 bases between them. Here the CDR3 DNA reads TGTGCCTGGAGTGTGGGGTCGGGGATTGACGAGCAGTTCTTC. Translating it yields CAWSVGSGIDEQFF. The full variable domain, its missing parts supplied by reference TRBV30 and TRBJ2-1, is SQTIHQWPATLVQPVGSPLSLECTVEGTSNPNLYWYRQAAGRGLQLLFYSVGIGQISSEVPQNLSASRPQDRQFILSSKKLLLSDSGFYLCAWSVGSGIDEQFFGPGTRLTVL.

This clone was seen a few times. The chain uses TRBV28 and TRBJ1-4; perhaps TRBD1 as D (6 bases). The CDR3 runs to 12 residues. Germline CDR1 and CDR2: MDHEN and SYDVKM. The V and J ends lost 5 bases and 16 bases respectively, with 17 bases between them. The CDR3 sequence: CASSTPPGVEFF. CDR3 DNA sequence: TGTGCCAGCAGTACTCCGCCAGGGGTAGAGTTTTTT.

The V and J genes are TRBV7-9 and TRBJ1-1, with D possibly being TRBD1 (5 bases). The CDR3 is 16 amino acids. Germline V gene lookup returns CDR1 SEHNR and CDR2 FQNEAQ (reference sequence). V was shortened by 5 bases and J by 4 bases, with 20 bases between the two germline ends. The CDR3 is CASSGLSRALRTEAFF. The CDR3 DNA reads TGTGCCAGCAGCGGCCTGAGCAGGGCCCTGCGCACTGAAGCTTTCTTT. The full variable domain, rest sourced from reference TRBV7-9 and TRBJ1-1, is DTGVSQNPRHKITKRGQNVTFRCDPISEHNRLYWYRQTLGQGPEFLTYFQNEAQLEKSRLLSDRFSAERPKGSFSTLEIQRTEQGDSAMYLCASSGLSRALRTEAFFGQGTRLTVV.

The chain uses TRBV21-1 and TRBJ2-7; the table's D call, TRBD2, was not checked against the DNA. TRBV21-1 is given as a pseudogene. The CDR3 covers 15 residues. The CDR3 region is CASSKVASSEHEQYF. In DNA, the CDR3 is TGTGCCAGCAGCAAAGTTGCTAGTTCCGAGCACGAGCAGTACTTC.